This entry describes one T cell receptor (beta chain). Its antigen is unknown. Trimming removed 4 bases from V and 7 bases from J, with 14 bases in between. The CDR3 runs to 15 residues. From germline, CDR1 is MDHEN and CDR2 SYDVKM. Relying on iRepertoire HTBI primers and Arm-PCR of CDR3 regions, the team built TCR beta libraries. TCRdb re-called the multiplex PCR reads with MiXCR, one entry per CDR3 protein. The table has hundreds of thousands of distinct CDR3 sequences, 15% to 20% seen once. Time point denoted: newly diagnosed GD, antithyroid drugs for less than 3 months. RNA extracted from PBMCs served as the sequencing template. The data belong to a study of regulatory T cells in long-lasting Graves disease. General study findings and limits: Sharing of public clonotypes was greater in persistent patients (around 3,000) than in new patients (approximately 940).

These data were also reused for a study on T cells in Graves' hyperthyroidism and ophthalmopathy. That work states: The patients, who ranged from 18 to 65 in age, presented with newly diagnosed hyperthyroidism lasting under 2 months. Exclusion of a patient resulted from uncontrolled infection, other autoimmune disease, pregnancy or lactation. RT-PCR in the first round (using the HTBI primer set) targeted the TCR CDR3.

Source: peripheral blood mononuclear cells (PBMCs), taken at new diagnosis, from a patient treated with antithyroid drugs. The rearrangement joins TRBV28 to TRBJ1-6; no firm D call. This TCR was recovered from a man aged 40-55 years with Graves disease. The CDR3 DNA sequence: TGTGCCAGCAGTTCGACAACGCCCCAAAATTCACCCCTCCACTTT. Encoded protein: CASSSTTPQNSPLHF.